The rows below give T cell receptor beta chains drawn from one sample of a study of response to subunit inactivated influenza vaccine. TCRdb reprocessed the RT-PCR reads via MiXCR and lists one record per CDR3 protein. The table lists around 850,000 distinct CDR3 sequences, 18% of them singletons. The sequencing here drew on PBMCs from blood, taken roughly 5 days after vaccination. These receptor sequences come from a middle-aged man who received an inactivated influenza vaccine. The conserved cysteine and the conserved F or W are not part of the CDR3 here. D genes are given only for firm matches.

d_call j_call v_call cdr3_aa
- TRBJ2-3 TRBV9 ASSVSLDTQY
- TRBJ2-1 TRBV24-1 ATSDPSSNEQF
TRBD2 TRBJ2-3 TRBV20-1 SAMRREGRTDTQY
- TRBJ2-1 TRBV19 ASCPEVGNEQF
TRBD1 TRBJ2-7 TRBV6-1 ASSSAGTGFEEY
TRBD2 TRBJ2-3 TRBV7-9 ASSSAAGVTDTQY
- TRBJ1-2 TRBV20-1 SATMGSVLVYGYT
TRBD2 TRBJ2-1 TRBV20-1 SARAPAGGPQNEQF
- TRBJ2-7 TRBV19 ARPGDGTYEQY
TRBD1 TRBJ2-7 TRBV28 ASSSPDRAFSYEQY
- TRBJ1-6 TRBV25-1 ASRGGADYNSPLH
- TRBJ2-7 TRBV6-2/TRBV6-3 ASSYSLPSYEQY
- TRBJ1-5 TRBV28 ASSPVRGNQPQH
TRBD1 TRBJ1-3 TRBV12-3/TRBV12-4 ASSLDAGGGVY
TRBD1 TRBJ2-7 TRBV4-2 ASSPTGGALYEQY
TRBD1 TRBJ2-1 TRBV6-4 ASSDLKRTGGYNEQF
- TRBJ1-5 TRBV6-2/TRBV6-3 ASSYDAYQPQH
- TRBJ2-5 TRBV7-8 ASSAGVVGGETQY
- TRBJ1-1 TRBV12-3/TRBV12-4 ASSLLGGTEAF
- TRBJ2-1 TRBV20-1 SARDGGTYNEQF
TRBD2 TRBJ2-7 TRBV9 ASSVTTSGEQY
- TRBJ2-7 TRBV6-1 ASSDFGRNSYEQY
- TRBJ2-1 TRBV7-6 ASSLDQGNYNEQF
- TRBJ1-5 TRBV24-1 ATSDQTVPVNQPQH
- TRBJ2-1 TRBV7-9 ASSLFTGRNNEQF
- TRBJ2-1 TRBV7-3 ASSLKTAGYNEQF
- TRBJ1-3 TRBV7-2 ASSARRTGNTIY
TRBD2 TRBJ2-3 TRBV28 ASSLVSGRPGTTDTQY
- TRBJ2-1 TRBV12-3/TRBV12-4 ASSLRAETNEQF
TRBD1 TRBJ2-2 TRBV7-3 ASRLGQGAGTGELF
TRBD1 TRBJ1-1 TRBV5-1 ASSPGTGRGGTEAF
TRBD1 TRBJ1-5 TRBV2 ASSRQGKDQPQH
- TRBJ2-7 TRBV12-3/TRBV12-4 ASSFLSDYEQY
- TRBJ1-4 TRBV7-2 ASSPTGFNEKLF
- TRBJ1-3 TRBV9 ASSVEGPMSSGNTIY
TRBD2 TRBJ2-1 TRBV6-5 ASSYEAGVASEQF
TRBD2 TRBJ2-1 TRBV9 ASSVGTSGGVFHEQF
- TRBJ1-1 TRBV29-1 SVEKLSVAF
TRBD1 TRBJ1-3 TRBV27 ASSSLPGQGGNTIY
- TRBJ2-2 TRBV3-1 ASSLGAFTGELF
- TRBJ1-5 TRBV20-1 SARSRGSGEPQH
- TRBJ2-1 TRBV10-3 AISFDRVRQF
- TRBJ1-1 TRBV12-3/TRBV12-4 ASSFGPGDTEAF
TRBD1 TRBJ2-7 TRBV5-5 ASSNRDRAPEQY
- TRBJ2-1 TRBV5-6 ASSAERADNEQF
TRBD2 TRBJ2-7 TRBV7-2 ASGRLANSYEQY
- TRBJ2-4 TRBV2 ASSERRVAKNIQY
TRBD2 TRBJ2-1 TRBV5-1 ASSSLTSGSMNEQF
TRBD1 TRBJ1-5 TRBV4-1 ASSGQGASQPQH
TRBD1 TRBJ1-5 TRBV27 ASSRTGTGNQPQH
TRBD1 TRBJ1-1 TRBV3-1 ASSFTGVGTEAF
- TRBJ2-1 TRBV7-2 ASSLISGPYNNEQL